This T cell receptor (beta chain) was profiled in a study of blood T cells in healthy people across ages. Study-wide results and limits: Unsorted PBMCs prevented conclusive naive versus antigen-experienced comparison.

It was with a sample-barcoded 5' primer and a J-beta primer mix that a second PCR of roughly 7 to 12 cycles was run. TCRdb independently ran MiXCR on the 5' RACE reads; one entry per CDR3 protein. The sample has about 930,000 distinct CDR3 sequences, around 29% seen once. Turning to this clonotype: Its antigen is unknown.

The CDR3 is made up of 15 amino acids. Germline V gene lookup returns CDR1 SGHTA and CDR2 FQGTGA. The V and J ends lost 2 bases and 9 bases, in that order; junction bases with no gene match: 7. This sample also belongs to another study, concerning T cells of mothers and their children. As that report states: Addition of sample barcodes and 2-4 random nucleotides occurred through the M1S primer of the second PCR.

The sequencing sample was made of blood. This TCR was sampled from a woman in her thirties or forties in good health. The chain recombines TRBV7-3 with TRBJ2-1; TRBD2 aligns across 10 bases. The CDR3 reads CASSLEAGGLGEQFF. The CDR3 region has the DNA TGTGCCAGCAGCTTAGAAGCGGGGGGGCTGGGTGAGCAGTTCTTC.